Each of the 10 T cell receptor beta chains below was sequenced from the same sample in a study of blood T cells in healthy people across ages. A second PCR of about 7 to 11 cycles used a sample-barcoded 5' primer and a J-beta primer mix. TCRdb reprocessed the 5' RACE reads with MiXCR, giving one entry per CDR3 protein. Seen here are roughly 1,500,000 distinct CDR3 sequences, roughly 32% observed once, and the top ten hold about 11%. The sequenced sample was blood. The receptors come from a woman under 40 in good health.

The V and J genes are TRBV5-5 and TRBJ1-6, with D tentatively TRBD1 (5 bases). The CDR3 extends over 14 amino acids. V lost 0 bases and J 8 bases, leaving 9 bases between the germline ends. Germline V lookup: CDR1 SGHKS, CDR2 YYEKEE (reference sequence). The CDR3 DNA reads as TGTGCCAGCAGCTTGGTCCGGGGGGATTCACCCCTCCACTTT. This sequence encodes CASSLVRGDSPLHF.

The chain links TRBV4-1 to TRBJ1-3; D call uncertain. The CDR3 runs to 16 residues. Deletions cut 5 bases from V and 0 bases from J, with 14 bases between. Germline V gene sequence: CDR1 MGHRA, CDR2 YSYEKL. The CDR3: CASSDRPGSSGNTIYF. CDR3 DNA sequence: TGCGCCAGCAGCGACCGACCGGGAAGCTCTGGAAACACCATATATTTT.

The V call is TRBV27, the J call TRBJ2-7; 8 bases align to TRBD2. After removal of 1 base from V and 3 bases from J, the junction contained 11 bases not matched to a gene. Germline V gene data show CDR1 as MNHEY and CDR2 as SMNVEV (reference sequence). CDR3 length: 17 residues. DNA of the CDR3: TGTGCCAGCAGTTTATTAAGGGCGGGAGGTTCCTACTACGAGCAGTACTTC. This sequence encodes CASSLLRAGGSYYEQYF.

This chain joins TRBV13 and TRBJ2-7; D perhaps matches TRBD2 (6 bases). The CDR3 loop spans 14 amino acids. Trimming cost V 5 bases and J 2 bases, with 13 bases left between them. Germline V gene data show CDR1 as PRHDT and CDR2 as FYEKMQ (reference sequence). The CDR3 sequence: CASSGAGMTYEQYF. DNA for the CDR3: TGTGCCAGCAGCGGAGCGGGCATGACCTACGAGCAGTACTTC.

This clonotype was seen only a few times. The chain couples TRBV27 to TRBJ2-1; perhaps TRBD2 as D (5 bases). The CDR3 spans 14 residues. V was shortened by 3 bases and J by 7 bases, with 13 bases between the two germline ends. Germline assignment: CDR1 MNHEY and CDR2 SMNVEV (reference sequence). CDR3 sequence reads: CASSLRASRNEQFF. CDR3 DNA sequence: TGTGCCAGCAGTTTGAGAGCTAGCAGGAATGAGCAGTTCTTC.

This clonotype was observed a handful of times. The J gene is TRBJ1-5, the V gene TRBV15; perhaps TRBD1 as D (6 bases). From germline, CDR1 is LNHNV and CDR2 YYDKDF (reference sequence). CDR3 length: 15 amino acids. Trimming stripped 1 base from V and 9 bases from J, with 16 bases between. CDR3 region: CATSRAPGGPRPQHF. CDR3 in DNA: TGTGCCACCAGCAGAGCTCCCGGGGGCCCTCGGCCCCAGCATTTT. The whole variable domain, remainder taken from reference TRBV15 and TRBJ1-5, is DAMVIQNPRYQVTQFGKPVTLSCSQTLNHNVMYWYQQKSSQAPKLLFHYYDKDFNNEADTPDNFQSRRPNTSFCFLDIRSPGLGDTAMYLCATSRAPGGPRPQHFGDGTRLSIL.

This clonotype was recorded once. The chain is built from TRBV27 and TRBJ2-3; 9 bases line up with TRBD2. The CDR3 covers 15 residues. CDR1 MNHEY and CDR2 SMNVEV come from the germline V gene (reference sequence). Trimming took 4 bases from V and 3 from J; bases not matched to a gene: 5. CDR3 DNA sequence: TGTGCCAGCAGTTCCCAGCGGGAGGTGACAGATACGCAGTATTTT. It specifies CASSSQREVTDTQYF.

V and J are TRBV27 and TRBJ2-1; the match to TRBD2 covers 12 bases. V dropped 5 bases and J dropped 10; count of bases not matched to a gene: 15. Germline lookup yields CDR1 MNHEY and CDR2 SMNVEV (reference sequence). The CDR3 is 17 amino acids. The CDR3 protein is CASSPYRTSGTSEEQFF. The CDR3 nucleotides read TGTGCCAGCAGTCCCTACAGGACTAGCGGGACCTCTGAGGAGCAGTTCTTC.

V usage is TRBV10-3 and J usage is TRBJ1-2; maybe TRBD1 (6 bases). V lost 0 bases and J lost 8, with 19 bases in between. Germline CDR1 ENHRY, CDR2 SYGVKD. This CDR3 spans 16 amino acids. In DNA form, the CDR3 reads TGTGCCATCAGTGAGTCGTTCTATAGGGGGATGGAAGGCTACACCTTC. Translating gives CAISESFYRGMEGYTF.

This clonotype showed up just a few times. The J gene is TRBJ2-2, the V gene TRBV7-9, with 8 positions matching TRBD1. This CDR3 spans 15 amino acids. Germline CDR1 is SEHNR and CDR2 is FQNEAQ (reference sequence). J lost 6 bases, V lost 4 bases, and 7 bases had no gene match. The CDR3 here is CASSSRGHLAGELFF. The DNA of the CDR3 is TGTGCCAGCAGCTCCAGGGGGCATCTTGCCGGGGAGCTGTTTTTT.